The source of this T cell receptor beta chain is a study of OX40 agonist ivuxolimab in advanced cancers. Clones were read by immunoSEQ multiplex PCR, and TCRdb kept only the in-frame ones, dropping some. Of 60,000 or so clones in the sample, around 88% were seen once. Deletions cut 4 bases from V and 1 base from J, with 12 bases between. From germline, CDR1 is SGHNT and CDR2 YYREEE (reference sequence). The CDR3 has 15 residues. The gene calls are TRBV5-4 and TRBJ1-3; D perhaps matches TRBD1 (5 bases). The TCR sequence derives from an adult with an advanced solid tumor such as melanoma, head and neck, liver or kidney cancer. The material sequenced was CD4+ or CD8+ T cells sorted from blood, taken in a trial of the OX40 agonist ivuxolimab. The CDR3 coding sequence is TGTGCCAGCAGCCGCGGGGCCTTATCTGGAAACACCATATATTTT. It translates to CASSRGALSGNTIYF.